The T cell receptor beta chain described here comes from a study of blood T cells in healthy people across ages. Study outcomes and limitations: The authors considered diversity estimates from one million T cells to be underestimates.

Then a second PCR, running about 6 to 12 cycles, was carried out with a sample-barcoded 5' primer and a J-beta primer mix. From the 5' RACE reads, TCRdb called clonotypes with MiXCR, one entry per CDR3 protein. The data hold about 730,000 distinct CDR3 sequences, with approximately 39% observed a single time. Of note for this clonotype: The target antigen is unknown.

Germline V gene lookup returns CDR1 MNHEY and CDR2 SVGEGT. V was shortened by 5 bases and J by 2 bases, with 9 bases between the two germline ends. The CDR3 contains 13 residues. Donors each provided around 10 milliliters of peripheral blood. This clonotype originated in an older woman in good health. The chain has TRBV6-2 or TRBV6-3 and TRBJ2-5; no reliable D call. The sequencing input was blood. The CDR3 sequence: CASSGSSQETQYF. The CDR3 coding sequence is TGTGCCAGCAGTGGGTCTAGTCAAGAGACCCAGTACTTC.